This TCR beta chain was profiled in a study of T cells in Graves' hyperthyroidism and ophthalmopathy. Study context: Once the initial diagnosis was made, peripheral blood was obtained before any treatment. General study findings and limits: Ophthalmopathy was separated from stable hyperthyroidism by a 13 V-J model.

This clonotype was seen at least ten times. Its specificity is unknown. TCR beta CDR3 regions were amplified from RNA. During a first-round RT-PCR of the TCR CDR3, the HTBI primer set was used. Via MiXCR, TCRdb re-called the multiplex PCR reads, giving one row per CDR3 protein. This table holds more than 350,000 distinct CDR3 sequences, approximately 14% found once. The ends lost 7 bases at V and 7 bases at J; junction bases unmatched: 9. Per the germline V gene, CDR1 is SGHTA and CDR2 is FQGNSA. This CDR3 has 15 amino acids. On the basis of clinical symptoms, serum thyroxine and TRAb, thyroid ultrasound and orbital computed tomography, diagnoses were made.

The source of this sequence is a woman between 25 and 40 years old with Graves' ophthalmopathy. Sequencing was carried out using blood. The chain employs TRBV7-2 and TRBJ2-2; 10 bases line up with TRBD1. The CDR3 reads CASNPDRGQNGELFF. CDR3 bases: TGTGCCAGCAACCCCGACAGGGGGCAGAACGGGGAGCTGTTTTTT. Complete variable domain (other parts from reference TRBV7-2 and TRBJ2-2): GAGVSQSPSNKVTEKGKDVELRCDPISGHTALYWYRQSLGQGLEFLIYFQGNSAPDKSGLPSDRFSAERTGGSVSTLTIQRTQQEDSAVYLCASNPDRGQNGELFFGEGSRLTVL.